Sequencing of this T cell receptor beta chain was carried out in a study of blood T cell repertoires in COVID-19. Study summary: Material from acute and convalescent COVID-19 was sourced from the United States, Italy and Spain. T cells, B-cell-depleted T cells, or PBMCs provided the cDNA or gDNA that served as material.

From germline, CDR1 is GTSNPN and CDR2 SVGIG (reference sequence). The V and J ends lost 3 bases and 7 bases, in that order; junction bases with no gene match: 15. This CDR3 is 17 amino acids long. As handled by the study authors: Reference gene primers were amplified, and this amplification served to estimate nucleated cell counts. The method was immunoSEQ multiplex PCR; TCRdb's version includes in-frame clones alone and lacks a portion of them. V and J calls and clone size are those listed in that table; D and trimming were worked out from the DNA. The sample shows about 59,000 clones, about 73% of them seen only once.

This sequence joins TRBV30 and TRBJ1-6; 7 positions match TRBD1. The material sequenced was peripheral blood. This sequence was found in a woman aged 45-65 years with active or convalescent COVID-19. The CDR3 spells CAWRKRGQNYKNSPLHF. DNA for the CDR3: TGTGCCTGGAGAAAAAGGGGGCAAAATTATAAGAATTCACCCCTCCACTTT.